The following is a T cell receptor beta chain sequence with its context. The CDR3 covers 13 residues. The ends were cut back, 2 bases at V and 1 base at J, with 7 bases in the middle. Germline V lookup: CDR1 SGHRS, CDR2 YFSETQ. This table comes from immunoSEQ multiplex PCR, and its TCRdb copy is limited to in-frame clones, with some not included. The sample lists 15,000 to 20,000 clones, 65% to 85% occurring once. The sample belongs to a study of cytotoxic CD8 clonotypes in ibrutinib-treated CLL. The clonotype originates from a human donor with chronic lymphocytic leukemia. V and J are TRBV5-1 and TRBJ2-7, with D tentatively TRBD1 (5 bases). This material consisted of PBMCs, taken before ibrutinib treatment. The CDR3: CASSLTGSYEQYF. Written as DNA, the CDR3 is TGCGCCAGCAGCTTAACAGGTTCCTACGAGCAGTACTTC.